These T cell receptor beta chains were read from a single sample in a study of CD8+CD57+ T cells in acquired aplastic anemia. TCRdb re-called the reads through MiXCR, storing one row per CDR3 protein. The sample lists 450,000 to 600,000 distinct CDR3 sequences; under 40% were seen once. Sequencing was carried out using sorted CD4+, CD8+, or CD8+CD57+ T cells (not recorded which) from PBMCs. All receptors come from a human donor with aplastic anemia. Both conserved end residues are part of each CDR3. A D gene is named only where the DNA matches it firmly. Where a row states a size, it is once, few, many or the class of an expanded clone; other rows omit it.

V: TRBV7-6
D: NA
J: TRBJ2-7
size: many
DNA: TGTGCCAGCAGCTTAGCGGTCGGGGGCGATGCCTACGAGCAGTACTTC
CDR3: CASSLAVGGDAYEQYF

V: TRBV7-9
D: NA
J: TRBJ2-7
size: many
DNA: TGTGCCAGCAGCGCCACCTCCTACGAGCAGTACTTC
CDR3: CASSATSYEQYF

V: TRBV20-1
D: NA
J: TRBJ2-7
size: many
DNA: TGCAGTGCTAGAGATGGGAGTCACAGCTCCTACGAGCAGTACTTC
CDR3: CSARDGSHSSYEQYF

V: TRBV19
D: TRBD2
J: TRBJ2-2
size: many
DNA: TGTGCCAGTAGTTTCGGCGGGAGGACCGGGGAGCTGTTTTTT
CDR3: CASSFGGRTGELFF

V: TRBV5-1
D: TRBD1
J: TRBJ2-7
size: many
DNA: TGCGCCAGCAGCTTTGAGACAGGGTGGTACGAGCAGTACTTC
CDR3: CASSFETGWYEQYF

V: TRBV6-1
D: TRBD1
J: TRBJ1-5
size: NA
DNA: TGTGCCAGCAGTGAATCAGGGGGCTATCAGCCCCAGCATTTT
CDR3: CASSESGGYQPQHF

V: TRBV10-3
D: NA
J: TRBJ1-6
size: NA
DNA: TGTGCCAGCAGTTACGGGTCTCGGGCCTCGGATTCACCCCTCCACTTT
CDR3: CASSYGSRASDSPLHF

V: TRBV20-1
D: TRBD2
J: TRBJ2-1
size: NA
DNA: TGCAGTGCTTCCCTCTTTAGCGGGGGGGCAAGCGAGCAGTTCTTC
CDR3: CSASLFSGGASEQFF

V: TRBV29-1
D: NA
J: TRBJ2-7
size: few
DNA: TGCAGCGTTCGGACAAGATCCTACGAGCAGTACTTC
CDR3: CSVRTRSYEQYF

V: TRBV25-1
D: TRBD1
J: TRBJ1-5
size: NA
DNA: TGTGCCAGCAGTGAATCGAGTCGGGCAGGGGGACAGCCCCAGCATTTT
CDR3: CASSESSRAGGQPQHF

V: TRBV15
D: TRBD1
J: TRBJ2-7
size: many
DNA: TGTGCCACCAGCGGCGGGACAGGGATCGAGTTCGAGCAGTACTTC
CDR3: CATSGGTGIEFEQYF

V: TRBV7-8
D: NA
J: TRBJ2-7
size: few
DNA: TGTGCCAGCAGCTTAGTGATTTACGGAGGCTCGTACGAGCAGTACTTC
CDR3: CASSLVIYGGSYEQYF

V: TRBV12-3/TRBV12-4
D: TRBD2
J: TRBJ2-3
size: NA
DNA: TGTGCCAGCAGACCGGGACTAGCGGGGTTAGATACGCAGTATTTT
CDR3: CASRPGLAGLDTQYF

V: TRBV9
D: NA
J: TRBJ2-7
size: NA
DNA: TGTGCCAGCAGCGTAGGGTGGGGCACGAACTACGAGCAGTACTTC
CDR3: CASSVGWGTNYEQYF

V: TRBV19
D: NA
J: TRBJ2-7
size: many
DNA: TGTGCCAGTAGTAAACGGAGGAACTACGAGCAGTACTTC
CDR3: CASSKRRNYEQYF

V: TRBV7-9
D: TRBD1
J: TRBJ2-7
size: many
DNA: TGTGCCAGCAGCACGGACAGGGGACTCCCCTACGAGCAGTACTTC
CDR3: CASSTDRGLPYEQYF

V: TRBV3-1
D: TRBD1
J: TRBJ1-2
size: few
DNA: TGTGCCAGCAGCCAAGGCGGTCCGGGACAGAACTATGGCTACACCTTC
CDR3: CASSQGGPGQNYGYTF

V: TRBV5-1
D: NA
J: TRBJ2-7
size: many
DNA: TGCGCCAGCGCCTTGACGACGGTAACCTACGAGCAGTACTTC
CDR3: CASALTTVTYEQYF

V: TRBV5-1
D: NA
J: TRBJ1-2
size: many
DNA: TGCGCCAGCAGCTTGGAGTCCAGGGGAGATGGCTACACCTTC
CDR3: CASSLESRGDGYTF

V: TRBV20-1
D: NA
J: TRBJ2-1
size: few
DNA: TGCAGTGCTATTCAGCTATATTCCCACAATGAGCAGTTCTTC
CDR3: CSAIQLYSHNEQFF

V: TRBV11-2
D: NA
J: TRBJ2-3
size: NA
DNA: TGTGCCAGCAGTTACTTAATGCGGGATACAGATATGCAGTATTTT
CDR3: CASSYLMRDTDMQYF

V: TRBV5-1
D: NA
J: TRBJ1-4
size: NA
DNA: TGCGCCAGCAGCGTGGGGCCGGAGAATGAAAAACTGTTTTTT
CDR3: CASSVGPENEKLFF

V: TRBV9
D: NA
J: TRBJ1-1
size: NA
DNA: TGTGCCAGCAGTGAAAGTGAGAAGAACACTGAAGCTTTCTTT
CDR3: CASSESEKNTEAFF

V: TRBV5-1
D: NA
J: TRBJ2-1
size: NA
DNA: TGCGCCAGCAGCTTGGGTACCTACGAGCAGTTCTTC
CDR3: CASSLGTYEQFF

V: TRBV19
D: NA
J: TRBJ1-2
size: many
DNA: TGTGCCAGTAGTAATGCCAGAAACTATGGCTACACCTTC
CDR3: CASSNARNYGYTF

V: TRBV18
D: TRBD1
J: TRBJ1-2
size: NA
DNA: TGTGCCAGCGCAGAACGCGGGACAGGGGGAGGCTACACCTTC
CDR3: CASAERGTGGGYTF

V: TRBV5-1
D: TRBD2
J: TRBJ2-5
size: NA
DNA: TGCGCCAGCAGTTTAGGACTAGCGGGAGGGCCTGAGGAGACCCAGTACTTC
CDR3: CASSLGLAGGPEETQYF

V: TRBV12-3/TRBV12-4
D: TRBD1
J: TRBJ2-7
size: few
DNA: TGTGCCAGCAGTTTTCTTCCGTGGGGACAGGAGACGACCTACGAGCAGTACTTC
CDR3: CASSFLPWGQETTYEQYF

V: TRBV29-1
D: NA
J: TRBJ2-1
size: NA
DNA: TGCAGCGCCCTAAGACCAGAAGAGTTGCTCTTC
CDR3: CSALRPEELLF

V: TRBV9
D: NA
J: TRBJ1-5
size: many
DNA: TGTGCCAGCAGCGTAGCTGGGGGGCCAGATCAGCCCCAGCATTTT
CDR3: CASSVAGGPDQPQHF

V: TRBV10-3
D: TRBD2
J: TRBJ2-7
size: NA
DNA: TGTGCCATCAGCTCTAGCGGGGCCGCCTACGAGCAGTACTTC
CDR3: CAISSSGAAYEQYF

V: TRBV7-7
D: TRBD1
J: TRBJ1-6
size: many
DNA: TGTGCTAGCAGCCCGGACAGGGATTCACCCCTCCACTTT
CDR3: CASSPDRDSPLHF

V: TRBV2
D: TRBD1
J: TRBJ1-6
size: NA
DNA: TGTGCCAGCAGTGAAGTTACAGGGGATAACTCACCCCTCCACTTT
CDR3: CASSEVTGDNSPLHF

V: TRBV29-1
D: NA
J: TRBJ2-7
size: NA
DNA: TGCAGCGTTGAGCGTAGGGGGGACTACTCCTACGAGCAGTACTTC
CDR3: CSVERRGDYSYEQYF

V: TRBV4-3
D: TRBD2
J: TRBJ2-7
size: NA
DNA: TGCGCCAGCAGCCAAGATCTATACGGGGGGGCGGCCGAGCAGTACTTC
CDR3: CASSQDLYGGAAEQYF

V: TRBV20-1
D: NA
J: TRBJ2-5
size: many
DNA: TGCAGTGCTAGAGCATCGGTCCAAGAGACCCAGTACTTC
CDR3: CSARASVQETQYF

V: TRBV20-1
D: NA
J: TRBJ1-1
size: many
DNA: TGCAGTGCTAGAGTCAGGGGAAACACTGAAGCTTTCTTT
CDR3: CSARVRGNTEAFF

V: TRBV6-5
D: NA
J: TRBJ1-1
size: few
DNA: TGTGCCAGCAGTTACTCAGGGATGAACACTGAAGCTTTCTTT
CDR3: CASSYSGMNTEAFF

V: TRBV2
D: NA
J: TRBJ1-1
size: few
DNA: TGTGCCAGCAGCCAGACACAGGCAGTAATGAACACTGAAGCTTTCTTT
CDR3: CASSQTQAVMNTEAFF

V: TRBV25-1
D: NA
J: TRBJ2-3
size: NA
DNA: TGTGCCAGCAGCCGAGGGGGTTTCTTAACAGATACGCAGTATTTT
CDR3: CASSRGGFLTDTQYF

V: TRBV15
D: TRBD2
J: TRBJ2-1
size: many
DNA: TGTGCCACCAGATGGGCTAGCGGGGACAATGAGCAGTTCTTC
CDR3: CATRWASGDNEQFF

V: TRBV7-6
D: TRBD1
J: TRBJ2-7
size: many
DNA: TGTGCCAGCAGCTTAGCGCCCGGACAGGGTGGATACGAGCAGTACTTC
CDR3: CASSLAPGQGGYEQYF

V: TRBV25-1
D: TRBD1
J: TRBJ1-6
size: NA
DNA: TGTGCCAGCAGTTACGCCGGGACAGGGGGATCACCCCTCCACTTT
CDR3: CASSYAGTGGSPLHF

V: TRBV12-5
D: TRBD1
J: TRBJ1-2
size: NA
DNA: TGTGCTAGTGGTCTCGCCGGGACAGGGTACAACCATGGCTACACCTTC
CDR3: CASGLAGTGYNHGYTF

V: TRBV7-2
D: NA
J: TRBJ2-5
size: NA
DNA: TGTGCCAGCACCCCGGGGGCCCAGTACTTC
CDR3: CASTPGAQYF

V: TRBV14
D: NA
J: TRBJ1-1
size: NA
DNA: TGTGCCAGCAGCCAAGTAGGGCTGAACACTGAAGCTTTCTTT
CDR3: CASSQVGLNTEAFF

V: TRBV10-3
D: NA
J: TRBJ1-1
size: few
DNA: TGTGCCACTTCGCAGGACGGTCGTACTGAAGCTTTCTTT
CDR3: CATSQDGRTEAFF

V: TRBV6-1
D: NA
J: TRBJ2-7
size: few
DNA: TGTGCCAGCAGTCTGACCGGAGAAGACTACGAGCAGTACTTC
CDR3: CASSLTGEDYEQYF

V: TRBV19
D: NA
J: TRBJ1-2
size: many
DNA: TGTGCCAGTACCCCTAACCGGAGCTATGGCTACACCTTC
CDR3: CASTPNRSYGYTF

V: TRBV2
D: NA
J: TRBJ2-1
size: NA
DNA: TGTGCCAGCAGTGGAAGTGAGAATGAGCAGTTCTTC
CDR3: CASSGSENEQFF

V: TRBV20-1
D: NA
J: TRBJ1-5
size: many
DNA: TGCAGTGCTAGAGCCACGGGACCCGGAGGGAGTCAGCCCCAGCATTTT
CDR3: CSARATGPGGSQPQHF

V: TRBV7-3
D: TRBD2
J: TRBJ2-3
size: few
DNA: TGTGCCAGCAGCTTAAGAGGGTTACTAGCGGGAGAATCAGATACGCAGTATTTT
CDR3: CASSLRGLLAGESDTQYF

V: TRBV7-8
D: NA
J: TRBJ1-1
size: once
DNA: TGTGCCAGCAGCCCTCTGCAAGGTGGGAACACTGAAGCTTTCTTT
CDR3: CASSPLQGGNTEAFF